This TCR beta chain was sequenced during a study of blood T cell repertoires in COVID-19. Profiling relied on immunoSEQ multiplex PCR, and the TCRdb table lists in-frame clones only, not all of them. Of fewer than 350,000 clones in the sample, about 90% were seen once. The V and J ends lost 8 bases and 0 bases respectively, with 11 bases between them. The CDR3 runs 14 residues. Germline assignment: CDR1 LGHDT and CDR2 YNNKEL (reference sequence). The chain combines TRBV3-1 (or the pseudogene TRBV3-2) with TRBJ1-5; D is possibly TRBD1 (5 bases). This TCR was recovered from a woman younger than 45 who had recovered from COVID-19. The material sequenced was peripheral blood. The DNA of the CDR3 is TGTGCCAGCTGGTCAGGGTTTAGCAATCAGCCCCAGCATTTT. This translates into CASWSGFSNQPQHF.